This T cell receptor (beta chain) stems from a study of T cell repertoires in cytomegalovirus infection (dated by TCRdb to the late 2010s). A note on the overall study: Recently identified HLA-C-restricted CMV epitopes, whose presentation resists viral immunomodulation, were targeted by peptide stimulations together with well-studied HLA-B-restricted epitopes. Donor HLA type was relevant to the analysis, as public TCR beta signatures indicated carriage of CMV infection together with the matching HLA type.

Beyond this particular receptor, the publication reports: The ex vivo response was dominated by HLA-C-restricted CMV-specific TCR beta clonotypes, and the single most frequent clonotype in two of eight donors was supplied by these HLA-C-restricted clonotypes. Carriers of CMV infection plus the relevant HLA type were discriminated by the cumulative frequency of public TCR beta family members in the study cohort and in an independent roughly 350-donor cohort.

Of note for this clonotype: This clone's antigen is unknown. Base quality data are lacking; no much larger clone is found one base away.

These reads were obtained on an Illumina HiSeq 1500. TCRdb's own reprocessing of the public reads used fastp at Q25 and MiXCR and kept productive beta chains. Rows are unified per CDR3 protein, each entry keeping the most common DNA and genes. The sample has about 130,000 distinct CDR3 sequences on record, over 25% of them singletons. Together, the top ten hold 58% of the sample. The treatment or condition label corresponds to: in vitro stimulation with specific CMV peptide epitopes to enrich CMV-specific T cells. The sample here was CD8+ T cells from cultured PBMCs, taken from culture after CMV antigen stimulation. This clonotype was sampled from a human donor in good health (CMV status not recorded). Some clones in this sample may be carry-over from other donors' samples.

The nucleotides read TGTGCCAAGTACCAGGGGTCTGGAAACACCATATATTTT. This sequence encodes CAKYQGSGNTIYF. The rearranged chain carries TRBV6-5 and TRBJ1-3, and possibly TRBD1, on 6 matching bases. For CDR1 and CDR2, the germline V gene lists MNHEY and SVGAGI. The junction shows trimming of 10 bases on V and 1 base on J, plus 11 bases between the germline ends. Its CDR3 holds 13 amino acids, cysteine through phenylalanine. The sequence is cut down to CDR3 DNA, 39 bases in frame from base 1.